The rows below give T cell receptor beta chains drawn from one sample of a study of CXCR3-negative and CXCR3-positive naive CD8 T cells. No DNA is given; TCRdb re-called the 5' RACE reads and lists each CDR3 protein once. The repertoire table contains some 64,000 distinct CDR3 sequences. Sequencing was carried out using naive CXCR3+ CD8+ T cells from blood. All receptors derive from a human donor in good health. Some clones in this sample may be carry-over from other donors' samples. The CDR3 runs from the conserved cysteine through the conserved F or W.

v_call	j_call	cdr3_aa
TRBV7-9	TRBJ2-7	CASSPPGTHEQYF
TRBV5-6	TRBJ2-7	CASSLGQGEAYEQYF
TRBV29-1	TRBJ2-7	CSVGQDTYEQYF
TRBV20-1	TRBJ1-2	CSFRTALGYTF
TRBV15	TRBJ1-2	CATSRDRGVGYTF
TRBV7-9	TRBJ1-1	CASSLLTNTEAFF
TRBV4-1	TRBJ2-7	CASSQHSGGAYEQYF
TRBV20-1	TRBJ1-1	CNARDGENTEAFF
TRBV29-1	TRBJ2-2	CSVDAGTAFTGELFF
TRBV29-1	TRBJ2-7	CSVEENRETYEQYF
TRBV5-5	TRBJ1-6	CASSPAVSSYNSPLHF
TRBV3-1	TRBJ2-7	CASSPGLAGGYEQYF
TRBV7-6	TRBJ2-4	CASSSEGPGDIQYF
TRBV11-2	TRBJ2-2	CASSPGQGLDTGELFF
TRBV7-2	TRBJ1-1	CASSLEPGKNTEAFF
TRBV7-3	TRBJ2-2	CASSSNSGGLNTGELFF
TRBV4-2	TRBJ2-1	CASSQDRSVNEQFF
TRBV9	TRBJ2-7	CASSVSGTGGEQYF
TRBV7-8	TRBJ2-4	CASSSPTSGGLAKNIQYF
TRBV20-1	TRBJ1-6	CSESDREGSPLHF
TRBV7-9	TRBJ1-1	CASSVSDGMNTEAFF
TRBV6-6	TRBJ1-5	CASGQSNQPQHF
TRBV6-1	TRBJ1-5	CASIKQGSSNQPQHF
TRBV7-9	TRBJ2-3	CASSFSRGAPITDTQYF
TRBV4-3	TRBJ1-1	CASSQALRGGGNTEAFF
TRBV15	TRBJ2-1	CATSNAPRGAYNEQFF